This TCR beta chain was captured by sequencing in a study of blood T cell repertoires in COVID-19. The CDR3 has 14 amino acids. CDR1 SEHNR and CDR2 FQNEAQ come from the germline V gene (reference sequence). Trimming took off 11 bases at V and 0 bases at J, with 14 bases between the two ends. Authors' data handling: Quantification of nucleated cells was approximated via reference gene primer amplification. The data were produced by immunoSEQ multiplex PCR, yet TCRdb's version contains in-frame clones alone and is incomplete. Clonal size and the V and J genes are those of that table, whereas D and trimming came from the DNA. The repertoire holds about 98,000 clones, with less than 85% as singletons. This clone was found once.

The V call is TRBV7-9, the J call TRBJ1-3, with D maybe TRBD1 (5 bases). The material sequenced was peripheral blood. The TCR comes from a man between 65 and 80 years old with active or convalescent COVID-19. The CDR3 bases are TGTGCCGGGGGGGACGTTTTCTCTGGAAACACCATATATTTT. Its translation: CAGGDVFSGNTIYF.